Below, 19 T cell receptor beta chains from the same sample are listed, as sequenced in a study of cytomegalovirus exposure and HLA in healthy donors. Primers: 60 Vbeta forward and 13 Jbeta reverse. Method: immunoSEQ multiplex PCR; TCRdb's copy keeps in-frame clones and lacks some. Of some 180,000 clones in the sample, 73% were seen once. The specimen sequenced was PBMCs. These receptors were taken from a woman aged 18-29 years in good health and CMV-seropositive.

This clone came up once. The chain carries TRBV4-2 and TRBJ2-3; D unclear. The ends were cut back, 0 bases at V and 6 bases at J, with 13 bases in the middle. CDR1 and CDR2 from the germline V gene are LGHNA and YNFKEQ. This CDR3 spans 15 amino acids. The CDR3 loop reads CASSQESAPRDTQYF. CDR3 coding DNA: TGTGCCAGCAGCCAAGAGTCCGCCCCTCGGGATACGCAGTATTTT.

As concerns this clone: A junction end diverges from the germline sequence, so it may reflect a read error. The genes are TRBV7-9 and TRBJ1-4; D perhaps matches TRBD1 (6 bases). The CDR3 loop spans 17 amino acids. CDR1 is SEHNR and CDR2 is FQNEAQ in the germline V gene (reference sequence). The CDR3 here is CSSSLARQGPTNEKLFF. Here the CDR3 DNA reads TGTTCCAGCAGCTTAGCGAGGCAGGGGCCTACTAATGAAAAACTGTTTTTT.

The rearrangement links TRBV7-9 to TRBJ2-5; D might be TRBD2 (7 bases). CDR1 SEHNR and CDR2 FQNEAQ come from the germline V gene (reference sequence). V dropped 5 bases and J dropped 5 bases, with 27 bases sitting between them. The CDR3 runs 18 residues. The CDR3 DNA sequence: TGTGCCAGCAGCCCGGTGGGGGGGCCCTCGTGGGACGTGGAGACCCAGTACTTC. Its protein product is CASSPVGGPSWDVETQYF.

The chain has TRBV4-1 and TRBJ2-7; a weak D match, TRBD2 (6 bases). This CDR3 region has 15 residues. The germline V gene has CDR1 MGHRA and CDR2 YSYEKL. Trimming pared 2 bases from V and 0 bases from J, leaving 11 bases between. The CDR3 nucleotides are TGCGCCAGCAGCCAATTTCACGGGGGCTCCTACGAGCAGTACTTC. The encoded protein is CASSQFHGGSYEQYF.

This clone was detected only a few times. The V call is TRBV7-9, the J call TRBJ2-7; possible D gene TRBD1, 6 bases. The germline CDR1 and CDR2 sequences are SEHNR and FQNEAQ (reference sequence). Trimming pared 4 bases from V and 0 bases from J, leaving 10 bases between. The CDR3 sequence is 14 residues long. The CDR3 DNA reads TGTGCCAGCAGCTACGACAGGAGCTCCTACGAGCAGTACTTC. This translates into CASSYDRSSYEQYF.

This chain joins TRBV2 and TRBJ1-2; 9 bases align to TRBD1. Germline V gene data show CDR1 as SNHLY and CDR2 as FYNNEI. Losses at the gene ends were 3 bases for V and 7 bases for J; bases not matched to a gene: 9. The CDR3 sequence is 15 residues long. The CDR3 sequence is CASSDTGGAFSGYTF. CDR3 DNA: TGTGCCAGCAGTGATACAGGGGGCGCGTTTAGTGGCTACACCTTC.

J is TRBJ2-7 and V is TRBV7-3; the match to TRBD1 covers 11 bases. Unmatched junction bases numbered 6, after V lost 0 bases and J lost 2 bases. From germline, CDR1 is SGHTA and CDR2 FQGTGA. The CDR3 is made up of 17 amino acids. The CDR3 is CASSLTGQGARTYEQYF. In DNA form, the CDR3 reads TGTGCCAGCAGCTTAACCGGACAGGGGGCGAGGACCTACGAGCAGTACTTC.

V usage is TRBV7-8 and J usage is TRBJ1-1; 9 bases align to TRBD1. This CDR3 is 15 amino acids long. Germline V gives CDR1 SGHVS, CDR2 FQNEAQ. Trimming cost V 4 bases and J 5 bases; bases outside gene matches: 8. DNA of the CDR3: TGTGCCAGCAGCTGGGACAGGGAGAGGGGAACTGAAGCTTTCTTT. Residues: CASSWDRERGTEAFF.

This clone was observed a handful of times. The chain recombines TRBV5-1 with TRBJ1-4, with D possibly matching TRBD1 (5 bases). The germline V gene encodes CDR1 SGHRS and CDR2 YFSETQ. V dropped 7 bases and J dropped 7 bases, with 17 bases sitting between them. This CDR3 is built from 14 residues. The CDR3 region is CASAFGGGSEKLFF. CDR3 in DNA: TGCGCCAGCGCGTTCGGTGGGGGGAGTGAAAAACTGTTTTTT.

The CDR3 sequence is CAISESQGNYGYTF. CDR3 sequence (DNA): TGTGCCATCAGTGAGAGTCAGGGGAACTATGGCTACACCTTC. The chain carries TRBV10-3 and TRBJ1-2; D perhaps matches TRBD1 (6 bases). The V gene's germline CDR1 is ENHRY and CDR2 SYGVKD. The CDR3 loop spans 14 amino acids. With 2 bases removed from V and 2 bases from J, the gap between germline ends came to 9 bases.

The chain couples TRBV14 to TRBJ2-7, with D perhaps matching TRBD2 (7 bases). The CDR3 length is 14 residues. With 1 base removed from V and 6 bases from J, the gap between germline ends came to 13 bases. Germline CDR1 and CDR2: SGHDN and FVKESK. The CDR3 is CASSQVRGGGEQYF. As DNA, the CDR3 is TGTGCCAGCAGCCAAGTACGCGGGGGCGGCGAGCAGTACTTC.

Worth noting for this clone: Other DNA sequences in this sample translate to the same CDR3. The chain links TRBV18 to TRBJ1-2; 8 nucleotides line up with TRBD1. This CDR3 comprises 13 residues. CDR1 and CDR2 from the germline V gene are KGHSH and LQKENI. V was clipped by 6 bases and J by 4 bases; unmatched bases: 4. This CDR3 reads CASSPGQAYGYTF. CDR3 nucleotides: TGTGCCAGCTCCCCGGGACAGGCCTATGGCTACACCTTC.

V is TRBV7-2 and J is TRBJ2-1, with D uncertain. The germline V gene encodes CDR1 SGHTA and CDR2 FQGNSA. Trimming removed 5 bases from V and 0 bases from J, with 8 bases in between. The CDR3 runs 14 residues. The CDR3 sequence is CASSPAGSYNEQFF. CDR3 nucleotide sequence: TGTGCCAGCAGCCCCGCAGGCTCCTACAATGAGCAGTTCTTC.

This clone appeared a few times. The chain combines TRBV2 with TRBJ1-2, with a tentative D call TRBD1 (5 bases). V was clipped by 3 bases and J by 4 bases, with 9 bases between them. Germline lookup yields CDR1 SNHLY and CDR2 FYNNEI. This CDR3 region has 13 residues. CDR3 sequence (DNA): TGTGCCAGCAGTGACAGGGAGGTCTATGGCTACACCTTC. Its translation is CASSDREVYGYTF.

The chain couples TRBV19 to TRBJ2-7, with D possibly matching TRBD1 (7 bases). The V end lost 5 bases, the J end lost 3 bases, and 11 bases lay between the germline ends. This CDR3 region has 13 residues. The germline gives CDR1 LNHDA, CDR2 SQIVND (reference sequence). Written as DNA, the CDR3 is TGTGCCAGTAGTCCAGGGGGGATCTACGAGCAGTACTTC. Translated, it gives CASSPGGIYEQYF.

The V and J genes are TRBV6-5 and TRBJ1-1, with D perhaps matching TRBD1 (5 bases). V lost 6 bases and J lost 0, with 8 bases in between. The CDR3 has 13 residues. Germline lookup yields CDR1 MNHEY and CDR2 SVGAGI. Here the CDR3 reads CASRATVNTEAFF. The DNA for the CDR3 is TGTGCCAGCAGGGCGACAGTGAACACTGAAGCTTTCTTT.

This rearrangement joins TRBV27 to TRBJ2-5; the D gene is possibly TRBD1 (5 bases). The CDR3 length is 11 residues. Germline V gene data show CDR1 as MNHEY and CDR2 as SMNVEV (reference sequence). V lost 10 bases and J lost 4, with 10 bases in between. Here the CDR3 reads CATKGVETQYF. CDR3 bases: TGTGCCACCAAAGGGGTAGAGACCCAGTACTTC.

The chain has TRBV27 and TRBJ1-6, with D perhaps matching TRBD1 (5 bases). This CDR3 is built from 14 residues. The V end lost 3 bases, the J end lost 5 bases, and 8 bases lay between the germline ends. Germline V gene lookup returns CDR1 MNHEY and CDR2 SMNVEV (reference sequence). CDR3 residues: CASSFWGNNSPLHF. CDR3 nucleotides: TGTGCCAGCAGTTTCTGGGGCAATAATTCACCCCTCCACTTT.

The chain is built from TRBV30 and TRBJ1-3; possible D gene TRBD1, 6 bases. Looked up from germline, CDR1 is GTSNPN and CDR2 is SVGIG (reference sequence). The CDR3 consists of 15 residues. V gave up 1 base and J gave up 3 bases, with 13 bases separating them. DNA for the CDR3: TGTGCCTGGAGTGACAGGGAGCGTAGTGGAAACACCATATATTTT. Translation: CAWSDRERSGNTIYF.